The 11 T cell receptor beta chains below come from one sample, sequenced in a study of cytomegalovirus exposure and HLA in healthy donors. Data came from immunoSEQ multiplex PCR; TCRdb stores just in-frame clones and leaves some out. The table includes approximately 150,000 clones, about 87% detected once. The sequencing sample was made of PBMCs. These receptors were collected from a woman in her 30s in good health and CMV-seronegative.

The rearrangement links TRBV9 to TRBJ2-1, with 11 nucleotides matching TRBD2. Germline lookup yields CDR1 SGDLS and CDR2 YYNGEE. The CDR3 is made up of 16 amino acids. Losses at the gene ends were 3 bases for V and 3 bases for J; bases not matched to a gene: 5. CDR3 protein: CASSAEGLAVYNEQFF. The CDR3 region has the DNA TGTGCCAGCAGCGCCGAGGGACTAGCGGTCTACAATGAGCAGTTCTTC. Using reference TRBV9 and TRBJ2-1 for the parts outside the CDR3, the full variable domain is DSGVTQTPKHLITATGQRVTLRCSPRSGDLSVYWYQQSLDQGLQFLIQYYNGEERAKGNILERFSAQQFPDLHSELNLSSLELGDSALYFCASSAEGLAVYNEQFFGPGTRLTVL.

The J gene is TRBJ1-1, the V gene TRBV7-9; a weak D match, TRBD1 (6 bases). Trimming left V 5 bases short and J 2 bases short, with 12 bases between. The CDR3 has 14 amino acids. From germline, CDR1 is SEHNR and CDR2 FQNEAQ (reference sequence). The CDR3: CASSGRTANTEAFF. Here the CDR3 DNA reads TGTGCCAGCAGCGGACGGACAGCCAACACTGAAGCTTTCTTT.

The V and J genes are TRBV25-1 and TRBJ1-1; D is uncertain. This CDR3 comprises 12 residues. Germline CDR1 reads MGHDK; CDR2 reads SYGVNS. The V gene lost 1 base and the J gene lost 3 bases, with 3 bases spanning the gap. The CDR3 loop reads CASSESHTEAFF. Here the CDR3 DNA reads TGTGCCAGCAGTGAATCTCACACTGAAGCTTTCTTT. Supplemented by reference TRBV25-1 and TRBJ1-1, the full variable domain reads EADIYQTPRYLVIGTGKKITLECSQTMGHDKMYWYQQDPGMELHLIHYSYGVNSTEKGDLSSESTVSRIRTEHFPLTLESARPSHTSQYLCASSESHTEAFFGQGTRLTVV.

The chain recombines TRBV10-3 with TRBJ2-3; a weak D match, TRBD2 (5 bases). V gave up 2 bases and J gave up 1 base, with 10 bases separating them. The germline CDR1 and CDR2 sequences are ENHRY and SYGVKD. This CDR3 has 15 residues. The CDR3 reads CAISEPPGGTDTQYF. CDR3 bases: TGTGCCATCAGTGAGCCTCCCGGGGGCACAGATACGCAGTATTTT.

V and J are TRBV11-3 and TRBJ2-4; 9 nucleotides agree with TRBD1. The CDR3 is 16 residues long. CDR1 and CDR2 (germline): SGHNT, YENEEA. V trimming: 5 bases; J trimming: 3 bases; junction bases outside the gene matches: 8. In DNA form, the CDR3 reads TGTGCCAGCAGCACCAGGACAGGGGCCGACAAAAACATTCAGTACTTC. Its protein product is CASSTRTGADKNIQYF.

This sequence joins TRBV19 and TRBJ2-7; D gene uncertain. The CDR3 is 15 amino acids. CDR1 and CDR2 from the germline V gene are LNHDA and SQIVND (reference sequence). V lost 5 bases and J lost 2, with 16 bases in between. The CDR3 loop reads CASSFNSGSPYEQYF. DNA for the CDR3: TGTGCCAGTAGTTTCAACTCGGGTTCCCCCTACGAGCAGTACTTC.

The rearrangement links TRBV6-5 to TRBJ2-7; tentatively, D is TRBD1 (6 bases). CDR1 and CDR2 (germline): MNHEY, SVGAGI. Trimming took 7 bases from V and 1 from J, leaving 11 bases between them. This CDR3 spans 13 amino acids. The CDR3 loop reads CASKTGPSYEQYF. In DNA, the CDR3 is TGTGCCAGCAAGACAGGACCTTCCTACGAGCAGTACTTC.

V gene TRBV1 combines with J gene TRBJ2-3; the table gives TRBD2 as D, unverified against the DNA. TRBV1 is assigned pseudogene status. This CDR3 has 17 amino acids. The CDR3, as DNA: TGCACCAGCAGCCTCACCCGGTGGCGGGGGGGCTGCTATACGCAGTATTTT. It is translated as CTSSLTRWRGGCYTQYF.

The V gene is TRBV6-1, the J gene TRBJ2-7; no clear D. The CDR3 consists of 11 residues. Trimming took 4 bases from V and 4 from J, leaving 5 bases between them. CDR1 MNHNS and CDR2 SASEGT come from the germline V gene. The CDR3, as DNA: TGTGCCAGCAGTGCGACATACGAGCAGTACTTC. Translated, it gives CASSATYEQYF.

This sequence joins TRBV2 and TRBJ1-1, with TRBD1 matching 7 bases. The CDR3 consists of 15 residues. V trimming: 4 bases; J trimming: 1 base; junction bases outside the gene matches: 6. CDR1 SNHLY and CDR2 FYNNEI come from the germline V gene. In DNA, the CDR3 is TGTGCCAGCAGTGTTAGGGGGACAGCGAACACTGAAGCTTTCTTT. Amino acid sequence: CASSVRGTANTEAFF.

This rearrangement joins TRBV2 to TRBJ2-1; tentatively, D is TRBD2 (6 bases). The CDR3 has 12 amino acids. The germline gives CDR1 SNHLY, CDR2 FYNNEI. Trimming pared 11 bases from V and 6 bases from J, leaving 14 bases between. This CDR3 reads CASRAEGNEQFF. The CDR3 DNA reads TGTGCCTCCCGGGCGGAGGGCAATGAGCAGTTCTTC.